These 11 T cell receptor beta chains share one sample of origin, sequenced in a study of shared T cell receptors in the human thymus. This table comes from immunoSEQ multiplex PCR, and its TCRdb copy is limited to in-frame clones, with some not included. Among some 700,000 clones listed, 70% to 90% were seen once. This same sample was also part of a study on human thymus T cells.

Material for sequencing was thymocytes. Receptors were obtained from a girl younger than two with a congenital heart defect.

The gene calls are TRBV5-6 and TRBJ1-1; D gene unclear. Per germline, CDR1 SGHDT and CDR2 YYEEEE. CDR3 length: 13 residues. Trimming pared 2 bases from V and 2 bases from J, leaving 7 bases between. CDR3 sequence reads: CASSFRENTEAFF. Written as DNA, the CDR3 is TGTGCCAGCAGCTTTCGGGAAAACACTGAAGCTTTCTTT.

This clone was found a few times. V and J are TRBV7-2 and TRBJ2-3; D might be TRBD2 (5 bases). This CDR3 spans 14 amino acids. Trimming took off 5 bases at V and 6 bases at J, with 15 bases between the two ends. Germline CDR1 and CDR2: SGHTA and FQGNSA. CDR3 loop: CASSTDSSPDTQYF. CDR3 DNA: TGTGCCAGCAGCACGGACTCGTCCCCCGATACGCAGTATTTT.

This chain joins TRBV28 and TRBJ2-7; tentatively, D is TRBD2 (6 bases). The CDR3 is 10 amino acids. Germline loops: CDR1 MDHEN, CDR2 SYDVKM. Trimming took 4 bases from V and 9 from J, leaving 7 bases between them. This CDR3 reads CASSSGVQYF. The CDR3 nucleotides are TGTGCCAGCAGTTCGGGGGTGCAGTACTTC.

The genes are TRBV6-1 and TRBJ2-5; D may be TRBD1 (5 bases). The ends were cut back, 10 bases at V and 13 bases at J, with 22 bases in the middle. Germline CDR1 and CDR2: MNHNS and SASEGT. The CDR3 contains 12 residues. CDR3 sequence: CATIRLQGPGYF. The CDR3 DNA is TGTGCCACCATACGACTGCAGGGCCCTGGGTACTTC.

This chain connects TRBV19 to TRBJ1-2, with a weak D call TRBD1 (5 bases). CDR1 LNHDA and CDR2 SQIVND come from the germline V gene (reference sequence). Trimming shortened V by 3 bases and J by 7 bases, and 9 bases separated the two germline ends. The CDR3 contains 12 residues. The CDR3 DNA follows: TGTGCCAGTAGTATTTACAGGTTTGGCTACACCTTC. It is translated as CASSIYRFGYTF.

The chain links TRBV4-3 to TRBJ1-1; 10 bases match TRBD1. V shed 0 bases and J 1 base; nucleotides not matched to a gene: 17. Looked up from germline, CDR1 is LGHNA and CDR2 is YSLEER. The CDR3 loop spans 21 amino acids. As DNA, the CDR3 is TGCGCCAGCAGCCAAGATACGGTAGAAGGGACAGGGGAGTTTCCGAACACTGAAGCTTTCTTT. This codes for CASSQDTVEGTGEFPNTEAFF.

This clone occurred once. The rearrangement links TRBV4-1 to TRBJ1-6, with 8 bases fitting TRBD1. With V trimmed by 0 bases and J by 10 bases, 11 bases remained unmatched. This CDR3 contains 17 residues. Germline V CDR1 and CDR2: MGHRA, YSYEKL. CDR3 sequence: CASSQEGKAGGESPLHF. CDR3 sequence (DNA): TGCGCCAGCAGCCAAGAAGGGAAGGCAGGGGGCGAATCACCCCTCCACTTT.

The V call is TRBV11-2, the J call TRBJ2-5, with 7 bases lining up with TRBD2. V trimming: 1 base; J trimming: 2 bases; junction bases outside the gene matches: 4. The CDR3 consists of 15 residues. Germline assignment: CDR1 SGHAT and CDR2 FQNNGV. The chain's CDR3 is CASSLVREGQETQYF. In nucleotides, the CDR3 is TGTGCCAGCAGCTTAGTCAGGGAGGGGCAAGAGACCCAGTACTTC.

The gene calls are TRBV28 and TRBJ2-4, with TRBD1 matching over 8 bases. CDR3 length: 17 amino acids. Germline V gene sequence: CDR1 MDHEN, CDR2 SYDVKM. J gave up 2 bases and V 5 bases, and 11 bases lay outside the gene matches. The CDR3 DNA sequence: TGTGCCAGCAGTCTCTCCGGCAGGGGGCTTACCAAAAACATTCAGTACTTC. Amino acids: CASSLSGRGLTKNIQYF.

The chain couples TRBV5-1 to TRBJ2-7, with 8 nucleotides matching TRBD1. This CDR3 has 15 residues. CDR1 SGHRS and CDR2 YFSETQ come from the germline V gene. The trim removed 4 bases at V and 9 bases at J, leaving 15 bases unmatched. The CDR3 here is CASSPRTGIWLGQYF. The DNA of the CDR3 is TGCGCCAGCAGCCCACGGACAGGGATCTGGCTGGGGCAGTACTTC. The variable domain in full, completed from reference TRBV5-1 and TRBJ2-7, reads KAGVTQTPRYLIKTRGQQVTLSCSPISGHRSVSWYQQTPGQGLQFLFEYFSETQRNKGNFPGRFSGRQFSNSRSEMNVSTLELGDSALYLCASSPRTGIWLGQYFGPGTRLTVT.

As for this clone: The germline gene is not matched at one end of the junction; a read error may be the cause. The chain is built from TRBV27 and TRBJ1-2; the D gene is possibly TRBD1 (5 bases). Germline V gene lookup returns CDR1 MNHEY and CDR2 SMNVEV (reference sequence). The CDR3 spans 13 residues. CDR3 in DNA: TGTGCCAGCAGCACAGGAGATCACTATGGCTGCACCTTC. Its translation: CASSTGDHYGCTF.